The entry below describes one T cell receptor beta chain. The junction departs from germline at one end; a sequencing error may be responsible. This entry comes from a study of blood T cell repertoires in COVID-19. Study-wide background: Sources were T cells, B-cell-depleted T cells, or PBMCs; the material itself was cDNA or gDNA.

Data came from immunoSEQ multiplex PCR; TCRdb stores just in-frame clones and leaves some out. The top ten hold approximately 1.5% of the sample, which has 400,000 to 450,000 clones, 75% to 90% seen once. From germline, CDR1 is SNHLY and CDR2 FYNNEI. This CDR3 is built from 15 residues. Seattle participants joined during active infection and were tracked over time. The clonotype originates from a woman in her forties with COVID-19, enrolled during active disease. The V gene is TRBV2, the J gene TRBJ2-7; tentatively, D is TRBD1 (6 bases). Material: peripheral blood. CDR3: CASREGQLNRYEQYF. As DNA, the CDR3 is TGTGCCAGCAGAGAAGGACAGCTTAATCGGTACGAGCAGTACTTC.